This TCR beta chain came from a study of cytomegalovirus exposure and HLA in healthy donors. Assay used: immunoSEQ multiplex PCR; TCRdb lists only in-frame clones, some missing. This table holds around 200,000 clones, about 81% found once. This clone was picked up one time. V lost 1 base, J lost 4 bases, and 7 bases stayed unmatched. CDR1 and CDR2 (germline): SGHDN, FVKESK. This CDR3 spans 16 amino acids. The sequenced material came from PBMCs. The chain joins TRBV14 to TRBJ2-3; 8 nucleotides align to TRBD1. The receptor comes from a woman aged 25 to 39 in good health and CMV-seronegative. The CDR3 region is CASSQVVTGGPDTQYF. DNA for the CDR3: TGTGCCAGCAGCCAAGTGGTTACAGGGGGTCCAGATACGCAGTATTTT.